Presented here are 17 T cell receptor beta chains from one specimen sequenced in a study of cytomegalovirus exposure and HLA in healthy donors. 60 Vbeta and 13 Jbeta primers were used in PCR. Profiled with immunoSEQ multiplex PCR; TCRdb holds only in-frame clones, not every one. The table includes some 250,000 clones, approximately 82% detected once. The sample was PBMCs. Receptors originate from a woman in her sixties in good health and CMV-seropositive.

The chain links TRBV7-9 to TRBJ2-2; D uncertain. Germline V gene lookup returns CDR1 SEHNR and CDR2 FQNEAQ (reference sequence). The CDR3 runs 12 residues. Trimming stripped 11 bases from V and 1 base from J, with 8 bases between. The chain's CDR3 is CAGRQNTGELFF. The CDR3 bases are TGTGCCGGTCGACAGAACACCGGGGAGCTGTTTTTT. Full variable domain (rest looked up from reference TRBV7-9 and TRBJ2-2): DTGVSQNPRHKITKRGQNVTFRCDPISEHNRLYWYRQTLGQGPEFLTYFQNEAQLEKSRLLSDRFSAERPKGSFSTLEIQRTEQGDSAMYLCAGRQNTGELFFGEGSRLTVL.

Comments on this clone: This specimen includes other DNA sequences encoding the same CDR3. The rearrangement joins TRBV5-6 to TRBJ2-5, with D tentatively TRBD2 (6 bases). V lost 4 bases and J 1 base, leaving 8 bases between the germline ends. This CDR3 is built from 13 residues. Per germline, CDR1 SGHDT and CDR2 YYEEEE. DNA for the CDR3: TGTGCCAGCAGCCCCGGGAGCCAAGAGACCCAGTACTTC. Translated, it gives CASSPGSQETQYF.

V and J are TRBV4-1 and TRBJ1-2; TRBD1 agrees at 9 bases. V shed 3 bases, J shed 8 bases, and the junction held 4 bases outside the gene matches. This CDR3 has 13 amino acids. Germline V gives CDR1 MGHRA, CDR2 YSYEKL. The CDR3, as DNA: TGCGCCAGCAGCCAGCTTACAGGGGGCGGCTACACCTTC. Protein product: CASSQLTGGGYTF.

This chain joins TRBV28 and TRBJ1-1; 9 bases fit TRBD1. V lost 4 bases and J lost 2; bases outside the gene matches: 8. The CDR3 runs 16 residues. CDR1 MDHEN and CDR2 SYDVKM come from the germline V gene. The CDR3 here is CASSSSLTGGNTEAFF. The CDR3 DNA is TGTGCCAGCAGTTCGTCCTTAACAGGGGGCAACACTGAAGCTTTCTTT.

This clone appeared a few times. This chain links TRBV13 with TRBJ2-3; 8 bases fit TRBD1. CDR3 length: 15 residues. Germline V CDR1 and CDR2: PRHDT, FYEKMQ (reference sequence). Trimming at V came to 5 bases and at J to 1 base, leaving 5 bases not matched to a gene. CDR3 coding DNA: TGTGCCAGCAGCAAGACAGGGGTCGGCACAGATACGCAGTATTTT. Its translation: CASSKTGVGTDTQYF.

This chain uses TRBV30 with TRBJ2-3, with 9 nucleotides matching TRBD2. Per the germline V gene, CDR1 is GTSNPN and CDR2 is SVGIG (reference sequence). The CDR3 totals 15 residues. With V trimmed by 2 bases and J by 5 bases, 8 bases remained unmatched. The CDR3 DNA follows: TGTGCCTGGAGTCCCATAGCGGGAGCAGTAGATACGCAGTATTTT. Amino acid sequence: CAWSPIAGAVDTQYF.

This chain links TRBV28 with TRBJ1-1; possibly TRBD1 for D (5 bases). Per germline, CDR1 MDHEN and CDR2 SYDVKM. The CDR3 contains 16 residues. The V end lost 7 bases, the J end lost 2 bases, and 20 bases lay between the germline ends. The DNA of the CDR3 is TGTGCCAGCAATCCCCAGGGACTGACAGAAAACACTGAAGCTTTCTTT. Translated: CASNPQGLTENTEAFF.

V is TRBV15 and J is TRBJ2-7, with 9 bases matching TRBD1. J gave up 3 bases and V 0 bases, and 6 bases lay outside the gene matches. CDR3 length: 16 amino acids. Germline assignment: CDR1 LNHNV and CDR2 YYDKDF (reference sequence). Here the CDR3 DNA reads TGTGCCACCAGCAGAGACGGCTGGGACAGGGACTACGAGCAGTACTTC. Translated, it gives CATSRDGWDRDYEQYF.

This sequence joins TRBV19 and TRBJ2-7; a weak D match, TRBD1 (6 bases). The germline V and J ends were trimmed by 4 bases and 6 bases, with 19 bases remaining between them. Germline CDR1 and CDR2: LNHDA and SQIVND (reference sequence). The CDR3 spans 15 residues. This CDR3 reads CASSTRGFGATEQYF. DNA for the CDR3: TGTGCCAGTAGTACCAGGGGATTCGGGGCTACCGAGCAGTACTTC.

The DNA for the CDR3 is TGTGCCAGCGTCTCAGCGGGGGGGCGTGAAGGCTACACCTTC. This sequence encodes CASVSAGGREGYTF. The rearrangement joins TRBV7-9 to TRBJ1-2; TRBD1 might be the D (6 bases). Trimming left V 8 bases short and J 8 bases short, with 21 bases between. CDR1 and CDR2 (germline): SEHNR, FQNEAQ (reference sequence). The CDR3 length is 14 residues.

V gene TRBV5-1 combines with J gene TRBJ1-1, with D possibly TRBD1 on 5 matching bases. V shed 0 bases and J shed 1 base, with 16 bases lying between them. The CDR3 sequence is 17 residues long. Per germline, CDR1 SGHRS and CDR2 YFSETQ. CDR3 sequence: CASSLGGHYLQNTEAFF. CDR3 DNA: TGCGCCAGCAGCTTGGGGGGCCATTACCTACAGAACACTGAAGCTTTCTTT.

The J gene is TRBJ2-7, the V gene TRBV29-1; D perhaps matches TRBD2 (7 bases). CDR3 length: 12 amino acids. V was clipped by 7 bases and J by 2 bases, with 12 bases between them. The V gene's germline CDR1 is SQVTM and CDR2 ANQGSEA. The CDR3 sequence is CSALGGAYEQYF. For the CDR3, the DNA is TGCAGCGCCCTAGGGGGGGCCTACGAGCAGTACTTC.

This rearrangement joins TRBV14 to TRBJ1-4; D unclear. This CDR3 has 15 amino acids. The germline gives CDR1 SGHDN, CDR2 FVKESK. V shed 5 bases and J shed 5 bases, with 15 bases lying between them. CDR3 amino acids: CASSSRGRQNEKLFF. The CDR3 DNA reads as TGTGCCAGCAGCAGCCGAGGGAGACAAAATGAAAAACTGTTTTTT.

The chain employs TRBV5-1 and TRBJ1-2; D is uncertain. The CDR3 has 13 residues. The germline V gene has CDR1 SGHRS and CDR2 YFSETQ. Trimming cost V 0 bases and J 6 bases, with 9 bases left between them. CDR3: CASSLGDSHGYTF. The DNA of the CDR3 is TGCGCCAGCAGCTTGGGCGATTCCCATGGCTACACCTTC.

V and J are TRBV19 and TRBJ1-1, with 9 bases lining up with TRBD1. This CDR3 has 14 amino acids. The V segment lost 5 bases and the J segment 6 bases; nucleotides outside the gene matches: 7. The germline gives CDR1 LNHDA, CDR2 SQIVND (reference sequence). CDR3 sequence reads: CASSFPGQGSEAFF. Here the CDR3 DNA reads TGTGCCAGTAGTTTCCCGGGACAGGGCTCTGAAGCTTTCTTT.

CDR3 sequence (DNA): TGCGCCAGCAGCTCGACAGAGCCCTCCTATGGCTACACCTTC. Translated: CASSSTEPSYGYTF. The chain joins TRBV5-1 to TRBJ1-2, with D tentatively TRBD1 (5 bases). The CDR3 totals 14 residues. Germline lookup yields CDR1 SGHRS and CDR2 YFSETQ. Trimming left V 3 bases short and J 4 bases short, with 13 bases between.

The chain recombines TRBV29-1 with TRBJ1-2; 8 positions agree with TRBD1. This CDR3 is built from 13 residues. V dropped 0 bases and J dropped 8; count of bases not matched to a gene: 5. Germline V gene sequence: CDR1 SQVTM, CDR2 ANQGSEA. The CDR3 here is CSVEDGQGWGYTF. CDR3 bases: TGCAGCGTTGAAGATGGACAGGGATGGGGCTACACCTTC.